This T cell receptor (beta chain) comes out of a study of cytomegalovirus exposure and HLA in healthy donors (dated by TCRdb to about 2017). Describing the broader study: An earlier analysis of approximately 640 of the donors reported about 250 Gb of sequence data and 100 million to 140 million unique TCR beta sequences from 150 million to 200 million T cells. A later genetic analysis took genome-wide SNP genotypes for about 65% of the 666 donors and used that subset as a discovery cohort. An early release covering some 640 HLA-typed donors comprised approximately 300 gigabases of sequencing data and tens of millions of unique TCR sequences. Donor age, sex, ethnicity and CMV serostatus were compiled together with the repertoire data. To decide whether each TCR beta V gene segment behaved as functional or pseudogenic, an earlier analysis of several hundred of the donors relied on high-throughput TCR beta sequencing. Across approximately 400 genotyped donors of the cohort, an average of about 250,000 unique TCR beta nucleotide sequences per donor were sequenced, and approximately 17% of those sequences were non-productive. The study profiled the T cell repertoires of hundreds of subjects by immunosequencing and related them to cytomegalovirus serostatus. A later analysis re-examined previously published TCR beta repertoires from just over 650 donors and added high-resolution HLA genotyping to investigate patterns of TCR occurrence. The genetic ancestry cluster associated with self-reported Caucasian donors included over 65% of the roughly 400 genotyped donors. A separate validation cohort of roughly 120 different subjects was used in addition to the roughly 620-subject first cohort. The later analysis used no new phenotypic data to find candidate immune exposures, relying instead on TCR beta sequences and their occurrence across donors. Four or five DR-DQ haplotypes were treated as single units for association and clustering because of strong linkage in the cohort. Every discovery cohort repertoire had been produced on one sequencing platform. To predict cytomegalovirus infection status, the study combined high-throughput TCR immunosequencing, statistical association of individual TCRs with disease status, and machine learning. The study was designed to test whether signatures of past pathogen exposure could be identified by cataloging public T cell receptors. Typing coverage differed by locus: A, B, C, DRB1 and DQB1 were typed in roughly 620-630 donors, DQA1 in 500 to 550, DPA1 in approximately 610, and DPB1 in 472. Both class I and class II loci were covered by HLA typing, at four-digit resolution.

Here is what the overall study found, with its caveats: While some public TCRs were present in many individuals, most TCR sequences turned up only very rarely across donors. In vitro tests confirmed that a few of the cytomegalovirus-associated TCR beta chains recognize cytomegalovirus antigens. V-gene and J-gene trimming of TCR beta chains was associated with a missense DCLRE1C variant in a later genetic analysis, and the association was replicated in an independent cohort. Sequencing depth was assumed to be roughly uniform across donors in the presence/absence analyses, though that assumption may not hold. A cluster of highly shared sequence variants was judged likely to represent a technical artifact of the sequencing pipeline. A later analysis associated 15,000 to 20,000 TCR beta sequences with specific HLA alleles at a false discovery rate of 0.05. The authors suggested that the approach could potentially be generalized to other disease states and immunological phenotypes. For the cohort, immune exposure information was limited to CMV serostatus. Linkage disequilibrium might explain the correlated functional status among segregating V segments, but an unknown experimental factor could not be excluded. In both the original and validation cohorts, the classifier was reported to diagnose cytomegalovirus status with high specificity and sensitivity. In a later analysis, most CMV-associated TCR beta chains were found to appear HLA-restricted, with HLA associations seemingly driven largely by CMV exposure. In a later genetic analysis, fewer N-insertions in productive TCRs were reported among donors in an Asian-associated ancestry cluster than the roughly 700-donor mean. A further reported finding was that TCR beta sequences accurately predicted the HLA-A and HLA-B alleles for most subjects in the first cohort. An earlier analysis of around 600 of the donors showed that most TCR beta V segments appeared in productive rearrangements either about 90% or about 30% of the time, which broadly matched IMGT annotations. HLA typing was unavailable for some donors at each locus, so association tests used only the typed subset. Compared with equally common non-associated chains, HLA-associated TCR beta chains in a later analysis were more clonally expanded and had lower generation probabilities. This cohort had only TCR beta chains sequenced, and the lack of alpha or paired-chain data limited which features could be detected. A total of 164 TCR beta chains were listed by the study as associated with cytomegalovirus. In a later analysis, several top co-occurrence clusters were reported to appear linked to parvovirus B19, influenza, CMV and Epstein-Barr virus. Because counts were too low, fewer than 20 rarely observed V segments, including chromosome 9 orphons, were excluded from the earlier analysis of 587 of the donors. When HLA alleles, especially DR and DQ, strongly co-occurred, attributing TCR associations to individual alleles was difficult. According to a later analysis, TCR association rates differed among HLA loci, with DRB1 alleles showing the most associated TCRs and HLA-C alleles showing the fewest.

Worth noting for this clone: It has no known antigen specificity. Base qualities are not provided; no much larger clone lies one nucleotide away.

In total, about 650 healthy bone marrow donors made up the cohort. All cohort members were sampled while nominally healthy, although unrecorded immune exposures were likely present. The donor tested CMV seropositive, placing the donor among the 250 to 300 seropositive members of the cohort. Every donor gave a peripheral blood sample, and the peripheral blood mononuclear cells from that sample were used for TCR beta sequencing. Genomic DNA was extracted from the blood cell samples with the Qiagen DNeasy Blood Extraction Kit. To prepare the library, the immunoSEQ multiplex PCR assay was applied. A mixture of 60 forward primers for TCR Vbeta segments and 13 reverse primers for TCR Jbeta segments was used in the multiplex PCR. The CDR3 region of rearranged TCR beta genes was amplified from genomic DNA by a multiplex PCR assay. Amplified TCR beta libraries were sequenced as 87-base-pair reads on the Illumina HiSeq System. Concerning the study's data processing: A later analysis tallied tens of millions of unique TCR beta chains across the 666 repertoires, and some 12 million of those chains were shared by two or more donors. To remove PCR and sequencing errors, raw reads were error-corrected and collapsed into unique sequences using a nearest-neighbor algorithm that merged closely related sequences. To assign V, D and J gene segments, CDR3 sequences were aligned to IMGT reference sequences. For a sequence to be retained, a match of at least six nucleotides to both a V gene segment and a J gene segment was required. A rearrangement was called productive if the CDR3 had no stop codons and remained in frame with V and J, and every other rearrangement was called non-productive. Following IMGT convention, CDR3 was defined as the stretch from the second conserved V-encoded cysteine up to the conserved J-encoded phenylalanine. The earlier analysis of some 540 of the donors excluded any sequence lacking an unambiguous match to a single V gene segment. In an earlier analysis of approximately 590 of the donors, V segments were called functional above 56.7% productive rearrangements and were called segregating when the between-donor standard deviation exceeded 5%. A statistical classification framework was built to diagnose cytomegalovirus status from the catalog of TCR beta chain sequences. A later analysis assigned V and J genes by comparing TCR nucleotide sequences with IMGT/GENE-DB human TR gene sequences. A later analysis assigned CDR3 sequences and most-parsimonious VDJ recombination scenarios with the TCRdist pipeline. In a later analysis, each TCR beta chain was defined by its CDR3 amino acid sequence together with its V-gene family, and reads without a unique V-gene family were excluded. To address suspected cross-contamination and a sequencing artifact, a later analysis removed 450 to 700 highly shared, low-generation-probability nucleotide sequences. A later analysis calculated a clonal expansion index for each public chain from normalized within-repertoire ranks of inferred template counts. A later analysis computed generation probabilities with a VDJ recombination model fitted to out-of-frame rearrangements, and checked the results against IGoR. In a later analysis, TCR-TCR, TCR-HLA and TCR-CMV co-occurrence was scored with hypergeometric tests, and a repertoire-size bias correction was applied to TCR pairs. To estimate false discovery rates, a later analysis permuted the HLA or CMV assignments 20 times. In a later analysis, co-occurring TCRs were grouped using DBSCAN, with TCRdist sequence similarity added in when clustering inside HLA-allele-positive subsets. Repertoires with fewer than 30,000 or more than 120,000 public chains were left out of co-occurrence clustering, as were about five repertoires with anomalous nucleotide sharing. Sourced from immuneACCESS, this table was stored by TCRdb with only in-frame sequences that have V and J called. A share of the clones is absent; for the studies checked, an unresolved V gene accounts for under half, and the remainder has no known explanation. V and J calls and clone size are copied from that table; D and trimming were computed from the DNA. Counted in this sample were more than 75,000 clones; about four fifths of them appeared once. Of the sample, about 15% is held by the ten largest clones.

The sample was PBMCs. The sequence came from a woman aged 40 to 50 in good health and CMV-seropositive.

The DNA sequence is given as TGTGCCAGCAGCCCCCAGGGTATGTTGAATGGCTACACCTTC. It encodes CASSPQGMLNGYTF. The chain is assembled from TRBV7-9 and TRBJ1-2; TRBD1 is a weak D gene call, 5 bases matching. Via the germline V gene (reference sequence), CDR1 is SEHNR and CDR2 FQNEAQ. Trimming costs V 5 bases and J 6 bases, and their ends lie 16 bases apart. The CDR3 runs 14 residues from the cysteine to the phenylalanine. This entry keeps only the CDR3 DNA: 42 bases, framed from base 1.